This T cell receptor beta chain originates from a study of cytomegalovirus exposure and HLA in healthy donors. The study's findings and limits: Altogether, 164 TCR beta chains were recorded as cytomegalovirus-associated.

With respect to this clone: Its antigen is undetermined.

13 Jbeta primers and 60 Vbeta primers were used for the PCR. Libraries were prepared by immunoSEQ multiplex PCR; TCRdb keeps only in-frame clonotypes and omits some of them. Its listing shows approximately 190,000 clones. Germline V lookup: CDR1 SNHLY, CDR2 FYNNEI. The CDR3 extends over 15 amino acids. The V gene end was trimmed by 2 bases and the J gene end by 9 bases; junction bases not matched to a gene: 9. Sampled while nominally healthy, donors likely had unrecorded immune exposures. The sample comprised PBMCs. This chain uses TRBV2 with TRBJ2-1; 8 nucleotides agree with TRBD2. This receptor was identified in a man aged 25 to 40 in good health and CMV-seronegative. For the CDR3, the DNA is TGTGCCAGCAGTGAAAGGTCGGGAGGGCCAAGTGAGCAGTTCTTC. This encodes CASSERSGGPSEQFF.